This T cell receptor (beta chain) is drawn from a study of Ad26.COV2.S vaccination and SARS-CoV-2 variants (dated by TCRdb to 2020 to 2023). With respect to the entire study: Donors in the vaccine arm were drawn from COV1001, a multicentre, randomized, double-blind, placebo-controlled phase I-IIa trial testing Ad26.COV2.S in healthy adults. Ad26.COV2.S was given intramuscularly at 5x10^10 or 1x10^11 viral particles, as a single shot or as two shots 56 days apart. Sequencing of the TCRbeta repertoire served to evaluate the specificity and breadth of SARS-CoV-2-reactive T cell receptors following Ad26.COV2.S vaccination. The TCR-sequenced set comprised approximately 32 samples: around 20 Ad26.COV2.S vaccine recipients, 5 placebo recipients and 8 SARS-CoV-2 convalescent individuals. Trial participants were randomized into five groups of five, in which low-dose or high-dose Ad26.COV2.S was given once or twice, or placebo was given on both occasions. Investigators remained blinded to trial group allocation during experiments and outcome assessment. The full study reports these points: Ad26.COV2.S recipients had higher spike-specific TCR breadth than placebo recipients (P = 0.0014). Vaccine and placebo recipients had similar non-spike TCR breadth, a finding consistent with the vaccine containing only spike. The study lacked the statistical power to compare responses across vaccine doses or regimens. After vaccination, spike-specific CD8+ and CD4+ T cell responses were reported to show substantial breadth. The authors noted that total T cell responses may have been underestimated by the TCR breadth and depth analyses.

V sheds 1 base and J sheds 5 bases, leaving 12 bases between their ends. The CDR3, from cysteine to phenylalanine, totals 15 residues. Of all the DNA, just the CDR3 is kept, 45 bases in frame from base 1. Sequences SGHTA (CDR1) and FQGNSA (CDR2) are obtained from the germline V gene. Comments on this clone: It lacks a known antigen. It has no much larger one-base neighbor in the sample; base qualities were not kept.

The sample's treatment or condition label, decoded: 15 to 20 received Ad26.COV2.S at low or high dose, single or two shots; 5 received placebo; per-sample allocation not given. For vaccine and placebo recipients, repertoires were sequenced using samples collected on day 63 after the first injection. In Cohort 1b, more than 20 adults aged 18-55 years were enrolled at a single site in Boston, USA, between 29 July and 7 August 2020. As a vaccine, Ad26.COV2.S was a replication-incompetent adenovirus type 26 vector that expressed a prefusion-stabilized SARS-CoV-2 spike protein derived from the original Wuhan strain. TCRbeta CDR3 regions were sequenced with the immunoSEQ Assay. After extraction, genomic DNA underwent amplification by bias-controlled multiplex PCR, followed by high-throughput sequencing. The authors processed their data as follows. To quantify the absolute abundance of each unique TCRbeta CDR3 region, sequences were collapsed and filtered. T cell fraction was estimated by normalization of TCRbeta template counts to usable DNA, with usable DNA being measured through amplification of reference genes present in all nucleated cells. Repertoire TCRs were annotated as SARS-CoV-2-specific by exact matching of V gene, CDR3 amino acid sequence and J gene to a known reactive TCR set. MIRA supplied the reference SARS-CoV-2 TCR set, which was filtered for enrichment in COVID-19-positive ImmuneCODE repertoires so that public or cross-reactive TCRs were removed. Using the MIRA antigens, annotated TCRs were further analysed by specific ORF or by position within an ORF. Breadth was defined as annotated unique rearrangements over total unique productive rearrangements; depth was the summed frequency of those rearrangements. Two-sided Wilcoxon rank-sum tests were used to compare TCR breadth between groups. Imported from immuneACCESS, the table was reduced by TCRdb to in-frame sequences with V and J called. These copies leave out some clones; in studies compared against another copy, an unresolved V gene accounts for under half, and the cause of the remainder is not known. D and trimming come from the DNA, and the V and J calls and clone size come from that table. Across this sample there are about 350,000 clones, with around 89% seen only once. In total, the top ten clones hold around 4.5% of the sample.

The receptor's source is a person between 18 and 65 years old who received the Ad26.COV2.S COVID-19 vaccine or a placebo. Sequenced here: peripheral blood, sampled in a trial of Ad26.COV2.S vaccine versus placebo. The rearrangement joined TRBV7-2 to TRBJ1-5, with no D gene named confidently. The CDR3 region has the sequence CASSLGWGSYQPQHF. The DNA sequence reads TGTGCCAGCAGCTTAGGATGGGGATCATATCAGCCCCAGCATTTT. When the CDR3 is completed using the reference TRBV7-2 and TRBJ1-5 genes on either side, the full variable domain is GAGVSQSPSNKVTEKGKDVELRCDPISGHTALYWYRQSLGQGLEFLIYFQGNSAPDKSGLPSDRFSAERTGGSVSTLTIQRTQQEDSAVYLCASSLGWGSYQPQHFGDGTRLSIL.